This T cell receptor (beta chain) came from a study of blood T cell repertoires in COVID-19. In the study overall: The United States, Italy and Spain were the sources of the acute and convalescent COVID-19 samples.

Original handling: Estimates of nucleated cell counts were drawn from the amplification of reference gene primers. Produced via immunoSEQ multiplex PCR; TCRdb's table is partial and in-frame only. V, J and clone size are those of that table, while D and trimming were read from the DNA. The sample contains roughly 92,000 clones, about 89% of which appear only once. The CDR3 has 15 residues. Germline lookup yields CDR1 SGHNT and CDR2 YYREEE (reference sequence). Trimming removed 0 bases at V and 3 bases at J, with 13 bases between. Sequenced material: peripheral blood. The rearrangement uses TRBV5-4 and TRBJ2-7, with D maybe TRBD1 (6 bases). This clonotype was sampled from a man aged 45-60 years with acute or convalescent COVID-19. The CDR3: CASSLGTGHGYEQYF. The CDR3, as DNA: TGTGCCAGCAGCTTGGGCACGGGACACGGCTACGAGCAGTACTTC.